This entry lists 11 T cell receptor beta chains sequenced from one sample in a study of blood T cell repertoires in COVID-19. Profiled with immunoSEQ multiplex PCR; TCRdb holds only in-frame clones, not every one. Of over 400,000 clones listed, roughly 85% were seen once; the top ten hold approximately 2.9%. The material sequenced was peripheral blood. The receptors here all came from a human donor in a cohort sampled during active COVID-19.

CDR3 sequence: CASSFGHPATNEKLFF. The CDR3 DNA is TGTGCCAGCAGTTTCGGACATCCTGCAACTAATGAAAAACTGTTTTTT. The rearrangement links TRBV6-2 or TRBV6-3 to TRBJ1-4, with a possible D match to TRBD1 (5 bases). This CDR3 has 16 amino acids. The ends were cut back, 4 bases at V and 0 bases at J, with 12 bases in the middle. Germline lookup yields CDR1 MNHEY and CDR2 SVGEGT.

This clone has only one observation. J is TRBJ2-1 and V is TRBV30, with 8 bases lining up with TRBD2. The CDR3 is made up of 16 amino acids. The V gene's germline CDR1 is GTSNPN and CDR2 SVGIG (reference sequence). Trimming removed 2 bases from V and 8 bases from J; junction bases left unmatched: 14. The CDR3 protein is CAWSLFAAGGRHEQFF. CDR3 sequence (DNA): TGTGCCTGGAGTTTATTCGCGGCGGGAGGCCGACATGAGCAGTTCTTC.

This clone was recorded only once. The chain recombines TRBV30 with TRBJ2-7; D is undetermined. V lost 5 bases and J lost 5, with 13 bases in between. Germline V CDR1 and CDR2: GTSNPN, SVGIG (reference sequence). This CDR3 has 12 residues. The CDR3, as DNA: TGTGCCTGGGGAAGGAGTTGGAACGAGCAGTACTTC. Residues: CAWGRSWNEQYF.

The gene calls are TRBV7-3 and TRBJ1-1; the D is unclear. The germline V gene has CDR1 SGHTA and CDR2 FQGTGA. The length of the CDR3 is 17 residues. The V gene lost 1 base and the J gene lost 1 base, with 16 bases spanning the gap. The CDR3 reads CASSLNGGFGKNTEAFF. The CDR3 DNA is TGTGCCAGCAGCTTAAACGGCGGCTTTGGCAAGAACACTGAAGCTTTCTTT.

This sequence joins TRBV9 and TRBJ1-1, with D possibly matching TRBD1 (5 bases). The V gene lost 3 bases and the J gene lost 3 bases, with 18 bases spanning the gap. The CDR3 contains 16 residues. Germline V gene sequence: CDR1 SGDLS, CDR2 YYNGEE. As DNA, the CDR3 is TGTGCCAGCAGCGCAACCTTCTTTATAGGGGACACTGAAGCTTTCTTT. Its translation: CASSATFFIGDTEAFF.

The chain employs TRBV5-1 and TRBJ2-5; possible D gene TRBD2, 6 bases. The CDR3 extends over 15 amino acids. Trimming shortened V by 0 bases and J by 2 bases, and 11 bases separated the two germline ends. Per germline, CDR1 SGHRS and CDR2 YFSETQ. CDR3 sequence reads: CASSLAMEGQETQYF. Written as DNA, the CDR3 is TGCGCCAGCAGCTTGGCCATGGAGGGGCAAGAGACCCAGTACTTC.

This clone occurred a few times. This sequence joins TRBV7-3 and TRBJ1-2; 8 positions agree with TRBD1. Trimming took 8 bases from V and 7 from J; bases not matched to a gene: 3. Germline V lookup: CDR1 SGHTA, CDR2 FQGTGA. The CDR3 runs 11 residues. The CDR3 sequence: CASGQGGGYTF. The CDR3 region has the DNA TGTGCCAGCGGACAGGGTGGTGGCTACACCTTC.

The chain carries TRBV6-4 and TRBJ2-7; D call uncertain. CDR3 length: 12 amino acids. V lost 2 bases to trimming and J lost 5 bases, with 7 bases between them. Per germline, CDR1 MRHNA and CDR2 SNTAGT. The CDR3 sequence: CASSDQAHEQYF. CDR3 DNA: TGTGCCAGCAGTGACCAAGCTCACGAGCAGTACTTC.

The chain has TRBV3-1 (or the pseudogene TRBV3-2) and TRBJ2-1; 14 bases are shared with TRBD2. The J segment lost 8 bases and the V segment lost 3 bases, leaving 9 bases of the junction unmatched. Germline V lookup: CDR1 LGHDT, CDR2 YNNKEL (reference sequence). The CDR3 spans 17 residues. The CDR3 DNA is TGTGCCAGCAGCCACGGGACTAGCGGGAGAAAAGTCGATGAGCAGTTCTTC. This translates into CASSHGTSGRKVDEQFF.

The chain has TRBV6-5 and TRBJ1-6; no definite D call. Deletions cut 2 bases from V and 10 bases from J, with 9 bases between. The CDR3 is 13 residues long. Germline V gene data show CDR1 as MNHEY and CDR2 as SVGAGI. Written as DNA, the CDR3 is TGTGCCAGCAGTTACCTAATTGTATCACCCCTCCACTTT. Translated, it gives CASSYLIVSPLHF.

Only one count was recorded for this clone. CDR3 DNA: TGTGCCAGCAGCCATGCGGGAGGCACAGATACGCAGTATTTT. This translates into CASSHAGGTDTQYF. This chain joins TRBV3-1 (or the pseudogene TRBV3-2) and TRBJ2-3; 7 positions match TRBD2. Germline V gene lookup returns CDR1 LGHDT and CDR2 YNNKEL (reference sequence). The CDR3 length is 14 residues. V trimming: 3 bases; J trimming: 1 base; junction bases outside the gene matches: 1.